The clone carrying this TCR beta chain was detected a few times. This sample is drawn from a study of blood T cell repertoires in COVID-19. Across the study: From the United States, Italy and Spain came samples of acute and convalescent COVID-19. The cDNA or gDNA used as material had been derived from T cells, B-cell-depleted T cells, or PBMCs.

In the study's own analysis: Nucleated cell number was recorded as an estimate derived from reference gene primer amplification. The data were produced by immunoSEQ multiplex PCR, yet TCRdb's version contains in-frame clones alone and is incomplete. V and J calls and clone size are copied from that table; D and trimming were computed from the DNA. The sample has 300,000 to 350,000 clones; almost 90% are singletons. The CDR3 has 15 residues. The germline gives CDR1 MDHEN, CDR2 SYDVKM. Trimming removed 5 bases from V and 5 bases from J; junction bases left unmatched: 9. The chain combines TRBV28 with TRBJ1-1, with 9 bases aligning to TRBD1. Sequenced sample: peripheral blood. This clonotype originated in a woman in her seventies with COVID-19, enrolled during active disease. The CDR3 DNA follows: TGTGCCAGCAGTACTGATACAGGGGGCTGGACTGAAGCTTTCTTT. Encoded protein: CASSTDTGGWTEAFF.